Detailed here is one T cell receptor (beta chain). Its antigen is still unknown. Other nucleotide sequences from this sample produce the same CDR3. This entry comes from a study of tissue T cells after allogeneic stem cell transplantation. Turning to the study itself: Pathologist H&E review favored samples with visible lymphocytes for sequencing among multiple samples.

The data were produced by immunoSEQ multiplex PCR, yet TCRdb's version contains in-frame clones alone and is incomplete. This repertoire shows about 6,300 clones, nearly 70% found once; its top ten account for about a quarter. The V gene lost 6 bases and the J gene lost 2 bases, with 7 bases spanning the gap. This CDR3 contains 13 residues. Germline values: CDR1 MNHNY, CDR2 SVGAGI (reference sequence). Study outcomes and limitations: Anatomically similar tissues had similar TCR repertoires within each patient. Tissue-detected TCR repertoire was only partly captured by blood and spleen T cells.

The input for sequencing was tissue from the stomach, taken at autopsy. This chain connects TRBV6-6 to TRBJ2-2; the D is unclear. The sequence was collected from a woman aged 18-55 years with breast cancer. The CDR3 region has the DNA TGTGCCAGCAGAACCAGTAACACCGGGGAGCTGTTTTTT. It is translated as CASRTSNTGELFF.